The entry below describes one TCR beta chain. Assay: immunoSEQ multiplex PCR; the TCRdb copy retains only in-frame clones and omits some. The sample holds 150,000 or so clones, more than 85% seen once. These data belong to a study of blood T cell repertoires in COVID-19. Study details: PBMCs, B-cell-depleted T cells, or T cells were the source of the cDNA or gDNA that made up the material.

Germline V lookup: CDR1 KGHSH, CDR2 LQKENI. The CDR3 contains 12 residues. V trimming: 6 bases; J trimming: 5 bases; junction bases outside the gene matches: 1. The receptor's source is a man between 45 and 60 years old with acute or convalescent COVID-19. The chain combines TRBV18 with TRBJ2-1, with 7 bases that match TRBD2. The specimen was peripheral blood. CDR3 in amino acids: CASSTSDNEQFF. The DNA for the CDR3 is TGTGCCAGCTCCACTAGCGACAATGAGCAGTTCTTC. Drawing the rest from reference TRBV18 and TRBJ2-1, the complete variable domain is NAGVMQNPRHLVRRRGQEARLRCSPMKGHSHVYWYRQLPEEGLKFMVYLQKENIIDESGMPKERFSAEFPKEGPSILRIQQVVRGDSAAYFCASSTSDNEQFFGPGTRLTVL.